The 4 T cell receptor beta chains given below trace back to one sample, sequenced in a study of cytotoxic CD8 clonotypes in ibrutinib-treated CLL. The protocol was immunoSEQ multiplex PCR, while the TCRdb copy is restricted to in-frame clones and leaves out a portion. The repertoire holds roughly 200,000 clones, roughly 79% seen once, with about an eighth in the top ten. The material sequenced was PBMCs, taken after 12 months of ibrutinib treatment. The source is a human donor with chronic lymphocytic leukemia.

The V call is TRBV28, the J call TRBJ1-2; tentatively, D is TRBD1 (5 bases). The CDR3 length is 13 residues. Germline V gene sequence: CDR1 MDHEN, CDR2 SYDVKM. V lost 5 bases to trimming and J lost 4 bases, with 11 bases between them. CDR3 amino acids: CASSPQVGYGYTF. The CDR3 DNA sequence: TGTGCCAGCAGTCCACAGGTGGGCTATGGCTACACCTTC.

V usage is TRBV20-1 and J usage is TRBJ1-4; D is undetermined. Between the trimmed V and J ends, which lost 5 bases and 2 bases, there was a span of 3 bases. The CDR3 length is 11 residues. Looked up from germline, CDR1 is DFQATT and CDR2 is SNEGSKA (reference sequence). The CDR3 is CSAFTNEKLFF. In nucleotides, the CDR3 is TGCAGTGCTTTTACTAATGAAAAACTGTTTTTT.

This clone was found a few times. This chain joins TRBV6-5 and TRBJ2-7; a weak D match, TRBD1 (6 bases). CDR3 size: 14 residues. Germline CDR1 is MNHEY and CDR2 is SVGAGI. Trimming left V 5 bases short and J 1 base short, with 12 bases between. CDR3 in amino acids: CASSPRTESYEQYF. The DNA of the CDR3 is TGTGCCAGCAGTCCCCGGACAGAGTCCTACGAGCAGTACTTC.

This clone was found once. V usage is TRBV18 and J usage is TRBJ1-2, with D possibly being TRBD1 (5 bases). Germline V lookup: CDR1 KGHSH, CDR2 LQKENI. The CDR3 spans 13 residues. V dropped 3 bases and J dropped 7 bases, with 12 bases sitting between them. The CDR3 DNA reads TGTGCCAGCTCACCGGTAGGGGACTCTGGCTACACCTTC. Its protein product is CASSPVGDSGYTF.